This T cell receptor beta chain was observed in a study of T cell responses to AZD1222 COVID-19 vaccine. Sequencing used immunoSEQ multiplex PCR; TCRdb keeps in-frame clones, though not all of them. The data contain fewer than 120,000 clones, about 95% of them singletons. Between the trimmed V and J ends, which lost 2 bases and 2 bases, there was a span of 13 bases. The CDR3 is 16 residues long. The germline V gene encodes CDR1 SGHVS and CDR2 FNYEAQ. This TCR came from an adult who received the AZD1222 COVID-19 vaccine. The V gene is TRBV7-6, the J gene TRBJ2-1; D not certain. The sequenced sample was peripheral blood, obtained 28 days after the second AZD1222 dose. CDR3 nucleotides: TGTGCCAGCAGCTTACTACGAAGTGGCCCCTACAATGAGCAGTTCTTC. Translation: CASSLLRSGPYNEQFF.